A single sample gave rise to the 23 T cell receptor beta chains below, sequenced in a study of T cells in Graves' hyperthyroidism and ophthalmopathy. Using RNA transcripts as the source, TCR beta CDR3 regions were amplified. The TCR CDR3 was amplified in a first-round RT-PCR using the HTBI primer set. TCRdb recomputed calls from the multiplex PCR reads with MiXCR, one row per CDR3 protein. The sample yields hundreds of thousands of distinct CDR3 sequences, around a quarter seen once. Sequencing was carried out using blood. All receptors derive from a woman aged 25 to 39 with Graves' ophthalmopathy.

The V and J genes are TRBV6-2 or TRBV6-3 and TRBJ2-7, with a possible D match to TRBD1 (7 bases). V lost 6 bases to trimming and J lost 4 bases, with 22 bases between them. The CDR3 is made up of 16 amino acids. Looked up from germline, CDR1 is MNHEY and CDR2 is SVGEGT. The DNA of the CDR3 is TGTGCCAGCAGCCCGTCGCGGGACAGAGTTTATTACGAGCAGTACTTC. It codes for CASSPSRDRVYYEQYF.

This clonotype has a count of ten or more. This rearrangement joins TRBV5-1 to TRBJ2-7; 8 bases fit TRBD2. CDR3 length: 15 amino acids. Germline assignment: CDR1 SGHRS and CDR2 YFSETQ. The trim removed 0 bases at V and 1 base at J, leaving 3 bases unmatched. CDR3 sequence: CASSLDRGGSYEQYF. DNA for the CDR3: TGCGCCAGCAGCTTGGACCGGGGGGGATCCTACGAGCAGTACTTC. Combining the CDR3 with reference TRBV5-1 and TRBJ2-7 gives the whole variable domain KAGVTQTPRYLIKTRGQQVTLSCSPISGHRSVSWYQQTPGQGLQFLFEYFSETQRNKGNFPGRFSGRQFSNSRSEMNVSTLELGDSALYLCASSLDRGGSYEQYFGPGTRLTVT.

This clonotype came up a few times. Here the CDR3 reads CASRSRGLFEQYF. The CDR3 nucleotides read TGTGCCAGCAGATCCAGGGGGCTGTTCGAGCAGTACTTC. The gene calls are TRBV5-6 and TRBJ2-7, with 8 nucleotides matching TRBD1. V trimming: 5 bases; J trimming: 6 bases; junction bases outside the gene matches: 7. The CDR3 is 13 amino acids. Germline lookup yields CDR1 SGHDT and CDR2 YYEEEE.

This sequence joins TRBV29-1 and TRBJ1-3; D may be TRBD1 (6 bases). V was cut by 7 bases and J by 2 bases, with 9 bases left in between. The germline gives CDR1 SQVTM, CDR2 ANQGSEA. This CDR3 has 12 residues. CDR3 nucleotides: TGCAGCGGAGGGGGAGCTGGAAACACCATATATTTT. Amino acid sequence: CSGGGAGNTIYF.

This clonotype has a count of ten or more. The chain is built from TRBV29-1 and TRBJ2-5; no reliable D call. CDR1 and CDR2 (germline): SQVTM, ANQGSEA. V was clipped by 6 bases and J by 2 bases, with 10 bases between them. CDR3 length: 12 amino acids. The CDR3 reads CSVHSGQETQYF. DNA for the CDR3: TGCAGCGTCCACTCGGGTCAAGAGACCCAGTACTTC.

At least ten counts were recorded for this clonotype. The CDR3 loop is CASTKLGGLETQYF. CDR3 coding DNA: TGTGCCAGCACCAAACTGGGGGGTTTGGAGACCCAGTACTTC. The chain employs TRBV12-3 or TRBV12-4 and TRBJ2-5, with a weak D call TRBD2 (6 bases). This CDR3 is built from 14 residues. The V end was cut by 7 bases, the J end by 5 bases, with 17 bases between.

This sequence joins TRBV7-9 and TRBJ2-7, with 8 bases aligning to TRBD1. The CDR3 length is 15 residues. CDR1 is SEHNR, CDR2 FQNEAQ, per germline (reference sequence). Unmatched junction bases numbered 7, after V lost 5 bases and J lost 1 base. The CDR3 bases are TGTGCCAGCAGCACGACAGGGGCTGGGTCCTACGAGCAGTACTTC. It is translated as CASSTTGAGSYEQYF.

This clonotype was observed at least ten times. This sequence joins TRBV11-2 and TRBJ2-7, with D tentatively TRBD1 or TRBD2 (5 bases each). From germline, CDR1 is SGHAT and CDR2 FQNNGV. V dropped 6 bases and J dropped 6 bases, with 18 bases sitting between them. The CDR3 is 14 amino acids. In nucleotides, the CDR3 is TGTGCCAGCAGAACCCTCCGGGACCGGGGCGAGCAGTACTTC. It is translated as CASRTLRDRGEQYF.

There are many counts of this clonotype. The CDR3 loop is CASSLDPRVAGTDTQYF. The CDR3 DNA reads as TGTGCCAGCAGCTTAGATCCGAGGGTAGCAGGGACAGATACGCAGTATTTT. This chain links TRBV11-2 with TRBJ2-3, with D perhaps given as TRBD1 or TRBD2 (5 bases each). Per the germline V gene, CDR1 is SGHAT and CDR2 is FQNNGV. V lost 0 bases and J 3 bases, leaving 16 bases between the germline ends. This CDR3 region has 17 residues.

This clonotype has ten or more counts. V usage is TRBV6-5 and J usage is TRBJ1-1; D unresolved. CDR1 is MNHEY and CDR2 is SVGAGI in the germline V gene. V was clipped by 6 bases and J by 1 base, with 9 bases between them. The CDR3 consists of 13 residues. The DNA of the CDR3 is TGTGCCAGCAGATACACATCGAACACTGAAGCTTTCTTT. It yields the protein CASRYTSNTEAFF.

This clonotype was seen repeatedly, ten times or more. This sequence joins TRBV7-9 and TRBJ2-5, with D possibly matching TRBD1 (5 bases). V lost 6 bases, J lost 2 bases, and 10 bases lay in between. Germline V CDR1 and CDR2: SEHNR, FQNEAQ (reference sequence). The CDR3 is 13 residues long. CDR3 nucleotides: TGTGCCAGCAGACTCCAGGGTCAAGAGACCCAGTACTTC. It encodes CASRLQGQETQYF.

This clonotype was seen at least ten times. J is TRBJ2-7 and V is TRBV14; 8 nucleotides align to TRBD1. The CDR3 runs 16 residues. After removal of 1 base from V and 4 bases from J, the junction contained 9 bases not matched to a gene. From germline, CDR1 is SGHDN and CDR2 FVKESK. CDR3 in amino acids: CASSQVDWTGRYEQYF. The CDR3 DNA follows: TGTGCCAGCAGCCAAGTTGACTGGACAGGGCGATACGAGCAGTACTTC. Drawing the rest from reference TRBV14 and TRBJ2-7, the complete variable domain is EAGVTQFPSHSVIEKGQTVTLRCDPISGHDNLYWYRRVMGKEIKFLLHFVKESKQDESGMPNNRFLAERTGGTYSTLKVQPAELEDSGVYFCASSQVDWTGRYEQYFGPGTRLTVT.

This chain connects TRBV9 to TRBJ2-5; D tentatively reads TRBD1 or TRBD2 (6 bases each). The CDR3 runs to 15 residues. CDR1 is SGDLS and CDR2 is YYNGEE in the germline V gene. Trimming removed 0 bases from V and 3 bases from J, with 12 bases in between. This CDR3 reads CASSVAGAGKETQYF. As DNA, the CDR3 is TGTGCCAGCAGCGTAGCAGGGGCGGGAAAAGAGACCCAGTACTTC.

Details on this clonotype: A read error may explain this, as a much larger clone is one base away. The rearrangement links TRBV5-1 to TRBJ1-2; tentative D call: TRBD1 (5 bases). Germline CDR1 SGHRS, CDR2 YFSETQ. CDR3 size: 16 residues. V dropped 4 bases and J dropped 3 bases, with 19 bases sitting between them. The CDR3 nucleotides read TGCGCCAGCAGCCTGCCCACCTACGGGGCGGACTATGGCTACACCTTC. Translation: CASSLPTYGADYGYTF.

The CDR3 nucleotides are TGTGCCAGCAGCTCAACCTCAACTAGCGACATTCAGTACTTC. It yields the protein CASSSTSTSDIQYF. The rearrangement uses TRBV6-1 and TRBJ2-4; TRBD2 matches at 7 bases. V shed 6 bases, J shed 8 bases, and the junction held 10 bases outside the gene matches. CDR3 length: 14 amino acids. Germline values: CDR1 MNHNS, CDR2 SASEGT.

This clonotype came up many times. The CDR3 loop reads CASRGGDHTEAFF. The CDR3 DNA follows: TGTGCCAGCAGGGGAGGGGACCACACTGAAGCTTTCTTT. The chain is built from TRBV6-1 and TRBJ1-1; D perhaps matches TRBD1 (5 bases). V was shortened by 6 bases and J by 3 bases, with 11 bases between the two germline ends. The CDR3 length is 13 residues. From germline, CDR1 is MNHNS and CDR2 SASEGT.

This clonotype occurred a few times. The chain carries TRBV20-1 and TRBJ1-6; no reliable D call. CDR3 length equals 14 residues. CDR1 is DFQATT and CDR2 is SNEGSKA in the germline V gene (reference sequence). Trimming left V 0 bases short and J 5 bases short, with 8 bases between. The DNA of the CDR3 is TGCAGTGCTAGAGATCTTGCTGATAATTCACCCCTCCACTTT. It specifies CSARDLADNSPLHF.

The J gene is TRBJ2-7, the V gene TRBV27; TRBD1 aligns across 7 bases. This CDR3 region has 15 residues. V gave up 5 bases and J gave up 4 bases; unmatched junction bases: 11. The germline V gene encodes CDR1 MNHEY and CDR2 SMNVEV (reference sequence). The CDR3: CASSAPDRVGYEQYF. The CDR3 region has the DNA TGTGCCAGCAGTGCTCCCGACAGGGTCGGGTACGAGCAGTACTTC.

This clonotype has at least ten counts. The rearrangement uses TRBV12-3 or TRBV12-4 and TRBJ1-3; D gene uncertain. The CDR3 consists of 13 residues. The V and J ends lost 3 bases and 1 base respectively, with 4 bases between them. The CDR3 is CASSFFSGNTIYF. The CDR3 DNA reads TGTGCCAGCAGTTTCTTTTCTGGAAACACCATATATTTT.

This clonotype was counted at least ten times. The chain employs TRBV5-1 and TRBJ1-1; D is uncertain. The CDR3 length is 14 residues. Germline V gene sequence: CDR1 SGHRS, CDR2 YFSETQ. V lost 3 bases, J lost 4 bases, and 13 bases lay in between. The CDR3 sequence: CASSYGIPGTEAFF. The CDR3, as DNA: TGCGCCAGCAGCTATGGGATCCCGGGCACTGAAGCTTTCTTT.

This clonotype was observed many times. The chain couples TRBV12-3 or TRBV12-4 to TRBJ1-3; D is undetermined. The V end was cut by 2 bases, the J end by 0 bases, with 8 bases between. The CDR3 length is 15 residues. The CDR3 DNA follows: TGTGCCAGCAGTTTATCCCTGAGCTCTGGAAACACCATATATTTT. This codes for CASSLSLSSGNTIYF.

In this sample, this clonotype turned up many times. J is TRBJ1-5 and V is TRBV20-1, with D possibly TRBD1 on 5 matching bases. The CDR3 totals 14 residues. The V gene's germline CDR1 is DFQATT and CDR2 SNEGSKA (reference sequence). Trimming removed 6 bases at V and 4 bases at J, with 16 bases between. The DNA for the CDR3 is TGCAGTGCGGCCCCGGGACTCAGGAATCAGCCCCAGCATTTT. Translated, it gives CSAAPGLRNQPQHF.

This clonotype has ten or more counts. The V call is TRBV6-5, the J call TRBJ2-5; D is ambiguous. Trimming removed 2 bases at V and 1 base at J, with 8 bases between. The CDR3 is made up of 14 amino acids. Germline loops: CDR1 MNHEY, CDR2 SVGAGI. The CDR3 nucleotides read TGTGCCAGCAGTTACATGACTCCCCAAGAGACCCAGTACTTC. Protein: CASSYMTPQETQYF.